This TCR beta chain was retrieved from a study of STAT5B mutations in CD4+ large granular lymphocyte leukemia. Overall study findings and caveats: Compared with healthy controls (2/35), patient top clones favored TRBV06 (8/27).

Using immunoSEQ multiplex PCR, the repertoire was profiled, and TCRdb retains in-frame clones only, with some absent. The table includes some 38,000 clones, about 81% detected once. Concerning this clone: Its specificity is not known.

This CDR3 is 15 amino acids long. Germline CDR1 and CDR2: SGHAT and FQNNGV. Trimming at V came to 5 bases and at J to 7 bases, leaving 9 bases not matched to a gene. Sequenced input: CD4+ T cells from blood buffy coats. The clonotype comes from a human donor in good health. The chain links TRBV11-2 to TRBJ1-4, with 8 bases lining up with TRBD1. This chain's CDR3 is CASSPRTGPSEKLFF. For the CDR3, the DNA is TGTGCCAGCAGCCCCCGGACAGGGCCTAGTGAAAAACTGTTTTTT. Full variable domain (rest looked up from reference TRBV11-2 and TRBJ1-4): EAGVAQSPRYKIIEKRQSVAFWCNPISGHATLYWYQQILGQGPKLLIQFQNNGVVDDSQLPKDRFSAERLKGVDSTLKIQPAKLEDSAVYLCASSPRTGPSEKLFFGSGTQLSVL.